These 22 T cell receptor beta chains were sequenced from one sample in a study of blood T cell repertoires in COVID-19. Only in-frame clones appear in the TCRdb table, and some are missing; sequencing was by immunoSEQ multiplex PCR. In the table there are about 160,000 clones, approximately 79% of which are singletons. The sequencing sample was made of peripheral blood. The origin of the receptors is a woman between 40 and 50 years old with COVID-19, enrolled during active disease.

The chain combines TRBV2 with TRBJ1-6, with D perhaps matching TRBD1 (5 bases). The germline V gene encodes CDR1 SNHLY and CDR2 FYNNEI. The V gene lost 3 bases and the J gene lost 7 bases, with 13 bases spanning the gap. CDR3 size: 15 residues. The CDR3 coding sequence is TGTGCCAGCAGTGATCAGGGCCAGATAAATTCACCCCTCCACTTT. It is translated as CASSDQGQINSPLHF. The whole variable domain, remainder taken from reference TRBV2 and TRBJ1-6, is EPEVTQTPSHQVTQMGQEVILRCVPISNHLYFYWYRQILGQKVEFLVSFYNNEISEKSEIFDDQFSVERPDGSNFTLKIRSTKLEDSAMYFCASSDQGQINSPLHFGNGTRLTVT.

V is TRBV27 and J is TRBJ1-1; 7 bases are a match to TRBD1. V shed 0 bases, J shed 0 bases, and the junction held 1 base outside the gene matches. CDR1 and CDR2 from the germline V gene are MNHEY and SMNVEV (reference sequence). This CDR3 is 15 amino acids long. The CDR3 spells CASSLSQGVNTEAFF. In nucleotides, the CDR3 is TGTGCCAGCAGTTTATCCCAGGGGGTGAACACTGAAGCTTTCTTT.

The gene calls are TRBV2 and TRBJ1-2; the match to TRBD1 covers 9 bases. V was clipped by 3 bases and J by 4 bases; unmatched bases: 6. This CDR3 has 15 amino acids. Germline V gene sequence: CDR1 SNHLY, CDR2 FYNNEI. The CDR3: CASSETGGDGYGYTF. CDR3 sequence (DNA): TGTGCCAGCAGTGAGACAGGGGGTGACGGCTATGGCTACACCTTC.

V gene TRBV7-9 combines with J gene TRBJ2-1, with a weak D call TRBD2 (6 bases). The germline V gene encodes CDR1 SEHNR and CDR2 FQNEAQ (reference sequence). V shed 5 bases and J shed 0 bases, with 11 bases lying between them. The CDR3 length is 15 residues. The CDR3: CASSLLAPSYNEQFF. The CDR3 nucleotides are TGTGCCAGCAGCCTCCTAGCGCCCTCCTACAATGAGCAGTTCTTC.

This clone has a single count. The chain carries TRBV5-4 and TRBJ1-2; TRBD1 matches at 8 bases. Trimming removed 4 bases from V and 1 base from J; junction bases left unmatched: 9. CDR3 length equals 16 residues. CDR1 is SGHNT, CDR2 YYREEE, per germline (reference sequence). The CDR3 loop is CASSGGDRGVNYGYTF. In nucleotides, the CDR3 is TGTGCCAGCAGCGGGGGAGACAGGGGAGTTAACTATGGCTACACCTTC.

The V call is TRBV28, the J call TRBJ2-3; TRBD2 matches at 7 bases. This CDR3 contains 15 residues. Germline CDR1 MDHEN, CDR2 SYDVKM. J was trimmed by 6 bases and V by 6 bases; bases with no gene match: 12. The CDR3 reads CASSPPGTNSDTQYF. CDR3 DNA sequence: TGTGCCAGCAGCCCCCCCGGGACTAATTCTGATACGCAGTATTTT.

The chain carries TRBV6-1 and TRBJ1-5; D call uncertain. The CDR3 consists of 15 residues. V lost 3 bases, J lost 6 bases, and 15 bases lay in between. The germline V gene has CDR1 MNHNS and CDR2 SASEGT. The CDR3 DNA reads TGTGCCAGCAGTGATTGGTCCGGACGGGGTCAGCCCCAGCATTTT. This gives the protein CASSDWSGRGQPQHF.

This sequence joins TRBV9 and TRBJ2-5; 11 bases agree with TRBD2. The V gene's germline CDR1 is SGDLS and CDR2 YYNGEE. V dropped 3 bases and J dropped 3; count of bases not matched to a gene: 7. The CDR3 length is 16 residues. Here the CDR3 reads CASSGPQLAGEETQYF. CDR3 bases: TGTGCCAGCAGCGGGCCCCAACTAGCGGGGGAAGAGACCCAGTACTTC.

The gene calls are TRBV11-2 and TRBJ1-1; 8 positions match TRBD1. CDR3 length equals 14 residues. Trimming at V came to 2 bases and at J to 6 bases, leaving 5 bases not matched to a gene. Per germline, CDR1 SGHAT and CDR2 FQNNGV. Here the CDR3 DNA reads TGTGCCAGCAGCTTACAGGGGGCTTCCTCTGAAGCTTTCTTT. Translating gives CASSLQGASSEAFF.

This chain joins TRBV7-2 and TRBJ1-2, with D perhaps TRBD1 (5 bases). Trimming pared 3 bases from V and 8 bases from J, leaving 7 bases between. Germline values: CDR1 SGHTA, CDR2 FQGNSA. This CDR3 spans 11 amino acids. In DNA, the CDR3 is TGTGCCAGCAGCTTGACAGTAGGCTACACCTTC. This codes for CASSLTVGYTF.

The J gene is TRBJ1-4, the V gene TRBV11-2; TRBD1 matches 12 bases. The length of the CDR3 is 14 residues. The junction had 4 bases not matched to a gene; V was cut back by 6 bases and J by 8 bases. Germline V gene sequence: CDR1 SGHAT, CDR2 FQNNGV. The chain's CDR3 is CASSRDRGREKLFF. As DNA, the CDR3 is TGTGCCAGCAGTCGGGACAGGGGGCGCGAAAAACTGTTTTTT.

This sequence joins TRBV11-1 and TRBJ2-1, with 8 nucleotides matching TRBD2. Trimming at V came to 0 bases and at J to 6 bases, leaving 10 bases not matched to a gene. Germline lookup yields CDR1 SGHAT and CDR2 FQDESV (reference sequence). The CDR3 sequence is 17 residues long. The CDR3 nucleotides are TGTGCCAGCAGCTTAGCGGGTGGGCGGGAGGTCCCCAATGAGCAGTTCTTC. Protein sequence: CASSLAGGREVPNEQFF. Looking up the rest from reference TRBV11-1 and TRBJ2-1 gives the full variable domain: EAEVAQSPRYKITEKSQAVAFWCDPISGHATLYWYRQILGQGPELLVQFQDESVVDDSQLPKDRFSAERLKGVDSTLKIQPAELGDSAMYLCASSLAGGREVPNEQFFGPGTRLTVL.

This chain uses TRBV5-1 with TRBJ2-3; no firm D call. Germline assignment: CDR1 SGHRS and CDR2 YFSETQ. Deletions cut 0 bases from V and 0 bases from J, with 5 bases between. CDR3 length: 14 amino acids. The CDR3: CASSLETSTDTQYF. The CDR3 coding sequence is TGCGCCAGCAGCTTGGAGACTAGCACAGATACGCAGTATTTT.

J is TRBJ1-1 and V is TRBV5-4; D may be TRBD1 (6 bases). Trimming pared 2 bases from V and 11 bases from J, leaving 16 bases between. Germline V gene data show CDR1 as SGHNT and CDR2 as YYREEE (reference sequence). This CDR3 has 13 residues. CDR3 amino acids: CASSFGTQGEAFF. The CDR3 DNA follows: TGTGCCAGCAGCTTCGGAACACAGGGAGAGGCTTTCTTT.

The chain is built from TRBV27 and TRBJ1-5; D ambiguous. This CDR3 contains 13 residues. The V end was cut by 6 bases, the J end by 3 bases, with 9 bases between. CDR1 is MNHEY, CDR2 SMNVEV, per germline (reference sequence). DNA for the CDR3: TGTGCCAGCAGCTTGACAAACAATCAGCCCCAGCATTTT. Translating it yields CASSLTNNQPQHF.

CDR3 protein: CASRPTGFDEQYF. CDR3 DNA sequence: TGCGCCAGCAGGCCGACAGGGTTCGACGAGCAGTACTTC. The rearrangement links TRBV5-1 to TRBJ2-7; the match to TRBD1 covers 7 bases. Trimming took 5 bases from V and 5 from J; bases not matched to a gene: 7. Looked up from germline, CDR1 is SGHRS and CDR2 is YFSETQ. This CDR3 has 13 residues.

This chain joins TRBV6-5 and TRBJ2-7, with 11 positions matching TRBD1. Germline loops: CDR1 MNHEY, CDR2 SVGAGI. The CDR3 extends over 15 amino acids. V dropped 2 bases and J dropped 7; count of bases not matched to a gene: 7. DNA for the CDR3: TGTGCCAGCAGTTACCTGGACAGGGGGCTCGGAGAGCAGTACTTC. Translation: CASSYLDRGLGEQYF.

CDR3 bases: TGCGCCAGCAGCTTGGCCCGGCTAGCGGGAGGGAACCAAGAGACCCAGTACTTC. Translated, it gives CASSLARLAGGNQETQYF. The J gene is TRBJ2-5, the V gene TRBV5-1, with TRBD2 matching over 12 bases. V gave up 0 bases and J gave up 0 bases; unmatched junction bases: 6. The CDR3 spans 18 residues. Germline V gives CDR1 SGHRS, CDR2 YFSETQ. Using reference TRBV5-1 and TRBJ2-5 for the parts outside the CDR3, the full variable domain is KAGVTQTPRYLIKTRGQQVTLSCSPISGHRSVSWYQQTPGQGLQFLFEYFSETQRNKGNFPGRFSGRQFSNSRSEMNVSTLELGDSALYLCASSLARLAGGNQETQYFGPGTRLLVL.

V gene TRBV11-3 combines with J gene TRBJ2-1; 9 bases map to TRBD1. The CDR3 has 13 amino acids. The V gene end was trimmed by 3 bases and the J gene end by 8 bases; junction bases not matched to a gene: 2. Germline V lookup: CDR1 SGHNT, CDR2 YENEEA. The CDR3 region is CASSFTGGDEQFF. The CDR3 DNA follows: TGTGCCAGCAGCTTTACAGGGGGCGATGAGCAGTTCTTC.

The chain recombines TRBV5-4 with TRBJ2-5; tentative D call: TRBD2 (5 bases). The CDR3 is 12 amino acids. CDR1 and CDR2 from the germline V gene are SGHNT and YYREEE (reference sequence). Deletions cut 0 bases from V and 6 bases from J, with 6 bases between. The CDR3 DNA reads as TGTGCCAGCAGCTTGGACGGGAAGACCCAGTACTTC. Encoded protein: CASSLDGKTQYF.

In this sample, this clone turned up a few times. An end of the junction does not agree with germline; a read error may underlie this. The chain is built from TRBV6-1 and TRBJ2-1, with 9 bases aligning to TRBD2. This CDR3 has 17 residues. CDR1 and CDR2 from the germline V gene are MNHNS and SASEGT. CDR3 nucleotides: TGTGCCAGCAGCGAAGGGGCGGGAGGGCCACTCGAACATGAGCAGTTCTTC. It encodes CASSEGAGGPLEHEQFF.

This clone occurred a few times. The chain employs TRBV28 and TRBJ2-5; 9 nucleotides agree with TRBD1. The CDR3 length is 15 residues. Trimming took 5 bases from V and 4 from J; bases not matched to a gene: 8. From germline, CDR1 is MDHEN and CDR2 SYDVKM. This CDR3 reads CASSDRDRAAETQYF. The CDR3 DNA sequence: TGTGCCAGCAGTGACAGGGACAGGGCTGCAGAGACCCAGTACTTC.